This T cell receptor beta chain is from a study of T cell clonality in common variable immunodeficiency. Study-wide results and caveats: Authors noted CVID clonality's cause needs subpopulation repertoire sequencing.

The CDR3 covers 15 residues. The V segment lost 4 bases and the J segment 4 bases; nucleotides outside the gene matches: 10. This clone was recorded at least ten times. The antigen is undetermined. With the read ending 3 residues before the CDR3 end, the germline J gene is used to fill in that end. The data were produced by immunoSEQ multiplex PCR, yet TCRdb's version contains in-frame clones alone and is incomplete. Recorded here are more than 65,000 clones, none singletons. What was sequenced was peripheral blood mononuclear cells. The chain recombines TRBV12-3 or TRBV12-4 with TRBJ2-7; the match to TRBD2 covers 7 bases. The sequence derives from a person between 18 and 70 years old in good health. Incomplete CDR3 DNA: TGTGCCAGCAGTTCGGGTCAAGCGGGACCTTACGAG. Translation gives CASSSGQAGPYE. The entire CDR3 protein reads CASSSGQAGPYEQYF.